This is a list of T cell receptor beta chains from one sample in a study of memory B cells and T cells in multiple sclerosis. Generated by immunoSEQ multiplex PCR, the TCRdb table keeps only in-frame clones and is missing some. The profile shows fewer than 40,000 clones, about 83% of them singletons. These receptors' targets are unknown. The specimen was PBMCs from blood kept in culture. Every receptor here comes from a human donor with multiple sclerosis. The CDR3 runs from the conserved cysteine through the conserved F or W. The D gene is left open where the match is weak. The size of a clone is reported for some rows only, either as once, few or many, or as a class for expanded clones.

J gene	CDR3 length	clone size	V gene	D gene	CDR3 protein	CDR3 DNA
TRBJ1-1	14	-	TRBV2	-	CASSTEPGDTEAFF	TGTGCCAGCAGTACCGAACCAGGGGACACTGAAGCTTTCTTT
TRBJ2-5	17	-	TRBV27	TRBD2	CASSLSLVAGGKETQYF	TGTGCCAGCAGTTTATCTTTGGTAGCGGGGGGGAAAGAGACCCAGTACTTC
TRBJ1-4	16	-	TRBV7-6	-	CASSLDPGTANEKLFF	TGTGCCAGCAGCTTAGACCCCGGGACTGCAAATGAAAAACTGTTTTTT
TRBJ1-2	18	-	TRBV19	TRBD1	CASTLPSGQPWSLTGYTF	TGTGCCAGTACCCTCCCTTCGGGACAGCCTTGGTCACTTACTGGCTACACCTTC
TRBJ1-1	15	-	TRBV7-8	-	CASSSLQGLNTEAFF	TGTGCCAGCAGCTCACTCCAGGGTCTGAACACTGAAGCTTTCTTT
TRBJ1-4	15	once	TRBV7-9	TRBD1	CASSQPGGLVEKLFF	TGTGCCAGCAGCCAACCAGGGGGCTTGGTTGAAAAACTGTTTTTT
TRBJ1-1	17	-	TRBV5-1	-	CASSLALRVAGETEAFF	TGCGCCAGCAGCTTGGCCCTACGGGTAGCAGGGGAAACTGAAGCTTTCTTT
TRBJ2-1	16	-	TRBV7-9	TRBD2	CASSFFTSGRHHEQFF	TGTGCCAGCAGCTTTTTTACCAGCGGGAGGCACCATGAGCAGTTCTTC
TRBJ1-1	13	-	TRBV5-1	-	CASSPGGEGLAFF	TGCGCCAGCAGCCCTGGGGGCGAAGGGTTAGCTTTCTTT
TRBJ2-1	14	-	TRBV2	-	CASSEDPRVFEQFF	TGTGCCAGCAGTGAGGACCCGAGGGTTTTCGAGCAGTTCTTC
TRBJ2-1	15	-	TRBV7-9	TRBD2	CASSLEPSGSGEQFF	TGTGCCAGCAGCTTAGAGCCTAGCGGGAGTGGTGAGCAGTTCTTC
TRBJ1-5	14	-	TRBV10-2	-	CASNSDPRGQPQHF	TGCGCCAGCAATAGTGACCCCAGGGGTCAGCCCCAGCATTTT
TRBJ1-3	15	-	TRBV5-1	-	CASSLGEAGGNTIYF	TGCGCCAGCAGCTTGGGCGAGGCAGGAGGAAACACCATATATTTT
TRBJ2-5	16	once	TRBV19	-	CASTPFLGGGGETQYF	TGTGCCAGTACCCCTTTTCTGGGGGGAGGAGGTGAGACCCAGTACTTC
TRBJ1-5	15	-	TRBV30	-	CACPTFRVSNQPQHF	TGTGCCTGCCCTACGTTCAGGGTTAGCAATCAGCCCCAGCATTTT
TRBJ2-7	17	few	TRBV19	-	CASSQTTGRRNSYEQYF	TGTGCCAGTAGCCAAACGACGGGACGAAGAAACTCCTACGAGCAGTACTTC
TRBJ2-1	13	-	TRBV7-2	-	CASSLGGKGEQFF	TGTGCCAGCAGCTTAGGTGGGAAAGGTGAGCAGTTCTTC
TRBJ1-5	15	-	TRBV19	-	CASSILTGGNQPQHF	TGTGCCAGTAGTATATTAACAGGAGGCAATCAGCCCCAGCATTTT
TRBJ2-1	15	-	TRBV9	-	CASSPRALGYNEQFF	TGTGCCAGCAGCCCCCGAGCGTTGGGCTACAATGAGCAGTTCTTC
TRBJ1-2	12	-	TRBV13	-	CASSPQNRGYTF	TGTGCCAGCAGCCCCCAGAATAGGGGCTACACCTTC
TRBJ2-7	14	once	TRBV11-2	TRBD2	CASTRGGVTYEQYF	TGTGCCAGCACCCGGGGGGGGGTGACCTACGAGCAGTACTTC
TRBJ2-1	13	-	TRBV7-6	-	CASSKGIAGEQFF	TGTGCCAGCAGCAAGGGAATAGCTGGCGAGCAGTTCTTC
TRBJ2-3	13	-	TRBV5-4	-	CASSPRAFDTQYF	TGTGCCAGCAGCCCGAGGGCTTTTGATACGCAGTATTTT
TRBJ1-2	16	-	TRBV27	TRBD1	CASSSTWTGAIYGYTF	TGTGCCAGCAGTTCCACGTGGACAGGGGCTATCTATGGCTACACCTTC
TRBJ2-3	15	once	TRBV5-1	-	CASSLRGIRTDTQYF	TGCGCCAGCAGCTTGAGGGGGATACGCACAGATACGCAGTATTTT
TRBJ2-1	15	-	TRBV5-1	-	CASSLGQGWSNEQFF	TGCGCCAGCAGCTTGGGGCAGGGCTGGTCCAATGAGCAGTTCTTC
TRBJ2-2	14	-	TRBV6-5	-	CASRETGHTGELFF	TGTGCCAGCAGGGAGACAGGCCACACCGGGGAGCTGTTTTTT
TRBJ2-7	18	-	TRBV5-1	TRBD1	CASSHPGTGGKSSYEQYF	TGCGCCAGCAGCCATCCCGGGACAGGGGGCAAATCTTCCTACGAGCAGTACTTC
TRBJ2-5	15	-	TRBV5-5	-	CASSFSGLLRETQYF	TGTGCCAGCAGCTTCTCGGGGCTTCTGAGAGAGACCCAGTACTTC
TRBJ1-4	15	-	TRBV19	TRBD1	CASSIYGTVGEKLFF	TGTGCCAGTAGTATATACGGGACAGTAGGGGAAAAACTGTTTTTT
TRBJ1-1	11	-	TRBV20-1	-	CSARSRTEAFF	TGCAGTGCCAGGAGCCGCACTGAAGCTTTCTTT
TRBJ1-2	15	-	TRBV15	-	CATSRTSDSSYGYTF	TGTGCCACCAGCAGGACCTCGGACAGCTCCTATGGCTACACCTTC
TRBJ2-1	13	-	TRBV9	-	CASSPGGRTEQFF	TGTGCCAGCAGCCCGGGTGGGAGGACCGAGCAGTTCTTC
TRBJ2-7	13	-	TRBV2	-	CASKSDSSYEQYF	TGTGCCAGCAAAAGCGACAGCTCCTACGAGCAGTACTTC
TRBJ2-2	16	-	TRBV14	TRBD2	CASSLGLAGPTGEPFF	TGTGCCAGCAGCCTCGGACTAGCGGGCCCCACCGGGGAGCCGTTTTTT
TRBJ2-1	17	-	TRBV6-1	TRBD2	CASSEYGRGGFYNEQFF	TGTGCCAGCAGTGAATATGGTCGGGGGGGCTTCTACAATGAGCAGTTCTTC
TRBJ2-1	14	few	TRBV6-4	-	CASSAGVSYNEQFF	TGTGCCAGCAGTGCAGGAGTGTCCTACAATGAGCAGTTCTTC
TRBJ2-1	13	-	TRBV29-1	TRBD1	CSVDQGAYNEQFF	TGCAGCGTTGATCAGGGGGCCTACAATGAGCAGTTCTTC
TRBJ2-1	16	-	TRBV11-2	TRBD2	CASSFRAGGADNEQFF	TGTGCCAGCAGCTTCAGGGCCGGGGGGGCCGACAATGAGCAGTTCTTC
TRBJ2-1	11	once	TRBV7-9	-	CASSLDREQFF	TGTGCCAGCAGCTTAGATCGGGAGCAGTTCTTC
TRBJ1-4	13	-	TRBV5-1	-	CASSPDSNEKLFF	TGCGCCAGCAGCCCGGACAGTAATGAAAAACTGTTTTTT
TRBJ2-1	19	-	TRBV7-3	-	CASSPTPSRPPSWYNEQFF	TGTGCCAGCAGCCCGACCCCCTCCAGGCCCCCTAGTTGGTACAATGAGCAGTTCTTC
TRBJ1-6	14	-	TRBV7-9	-	CASSLGGADSPLHF	TGTGCCAGCAGCTTAGGAGGGGCCGATTCACCCCTCCACTTT